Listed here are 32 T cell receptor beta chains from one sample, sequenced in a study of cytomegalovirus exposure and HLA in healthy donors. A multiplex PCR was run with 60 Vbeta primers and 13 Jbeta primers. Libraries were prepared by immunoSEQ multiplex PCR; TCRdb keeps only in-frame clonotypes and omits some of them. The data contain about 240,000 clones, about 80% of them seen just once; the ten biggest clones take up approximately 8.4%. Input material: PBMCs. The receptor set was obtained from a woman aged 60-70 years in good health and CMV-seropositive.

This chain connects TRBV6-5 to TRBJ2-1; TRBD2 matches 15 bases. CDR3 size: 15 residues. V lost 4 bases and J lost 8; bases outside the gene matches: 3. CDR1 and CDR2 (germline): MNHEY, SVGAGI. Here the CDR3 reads CASSSGTSGRYEQFF. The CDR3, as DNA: TGTGCCAGCAGTTCCGGGACTAGCGGGAGGTATGAGCAGTTCTTC.

The CDR3 spells CASSTDRGHLEQYF. CDR3 nucleotide sequence: TGTGCCAGCAGTACGGACAGGGGGCACCTGGAGCAGTACTTC. The V and J genes are TRBV6-5 and TRBJ2-7, with 11 bases lining up with TRBD1. The trim removed 5 bases at V and 7 bases at J, leaving 7 bases unmatched. The germline V gene has CDR1 MNHEY and CDR2 SVGAGI. The length of the CDR3 is 14 residues.

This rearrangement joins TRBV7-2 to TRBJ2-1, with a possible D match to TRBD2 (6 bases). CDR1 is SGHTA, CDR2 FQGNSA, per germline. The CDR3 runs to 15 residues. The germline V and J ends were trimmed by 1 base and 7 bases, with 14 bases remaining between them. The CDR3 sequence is CASSLVGAGTNEQFF. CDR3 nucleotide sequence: TGTGCCAGCAGCTTAGTAGGGGCGGGAACGAATGAGCAGTTCTTC.

The DNA for the CDR3 is TGTGCCAGCAGCGTAGATTCAGGGCCGTACGAGCAGTACTTC. Its translation is CASSVDSGPYEQYF. J is TRBJ2-7 and V is TRBV9; D may be TRBD1 (5 bases). The CDR3 consists of 14 residues. The ends were cut back, 0 bases at V and 4 bases at J, with 11 bases in the middle. CDR1 is SGDLS, CDR2 YYNGEE, per germline.

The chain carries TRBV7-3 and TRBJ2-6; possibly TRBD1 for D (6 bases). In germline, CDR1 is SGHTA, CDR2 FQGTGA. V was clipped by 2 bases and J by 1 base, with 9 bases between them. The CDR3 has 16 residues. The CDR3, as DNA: TGTGCCAGCAGCTTAGGACAGCCTTCTGGGGCCAACGTCCTGACTTTC. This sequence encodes CASSLGQPSGANVLTF.

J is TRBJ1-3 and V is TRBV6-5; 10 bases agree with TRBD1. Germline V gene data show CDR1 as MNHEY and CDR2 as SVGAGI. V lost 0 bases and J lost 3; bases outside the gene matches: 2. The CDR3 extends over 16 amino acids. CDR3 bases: TGTGCCAGCAGTTACTCGACAGGGGGCTATGGAAACACCATATATTTT. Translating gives CASSYSTGGYGNTIYF.

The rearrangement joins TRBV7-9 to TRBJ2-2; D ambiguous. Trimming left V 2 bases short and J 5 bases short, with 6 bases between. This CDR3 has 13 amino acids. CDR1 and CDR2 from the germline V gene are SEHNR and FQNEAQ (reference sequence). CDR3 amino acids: CASSLPMTGELFF. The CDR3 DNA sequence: TGTGCCAGCAGCTTACCTATGACCGGGGAGCTGTTTTTT.

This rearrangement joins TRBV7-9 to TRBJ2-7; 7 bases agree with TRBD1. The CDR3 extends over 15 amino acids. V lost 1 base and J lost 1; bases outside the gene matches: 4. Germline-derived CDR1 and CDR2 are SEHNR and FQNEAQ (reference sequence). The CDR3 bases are TGTGCCAGCAGCTTAGGTGGGGGACAGTCCTACGAGCAGTACTTC. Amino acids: CASSLGGGQSYEQYF.

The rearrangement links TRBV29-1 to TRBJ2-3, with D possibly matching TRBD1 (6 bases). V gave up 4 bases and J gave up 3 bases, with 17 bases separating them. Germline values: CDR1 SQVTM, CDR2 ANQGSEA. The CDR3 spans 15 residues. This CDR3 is CSVGGLAGRTDTQYF. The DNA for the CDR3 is TGCAGCGTTGGGGGGCTGGCCGGCCGAACAGATACGCAGTATTTT.

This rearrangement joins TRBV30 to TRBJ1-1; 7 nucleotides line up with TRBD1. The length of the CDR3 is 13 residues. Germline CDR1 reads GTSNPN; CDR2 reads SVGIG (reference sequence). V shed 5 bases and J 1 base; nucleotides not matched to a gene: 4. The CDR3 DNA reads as TGTGCCTGGGCCAGGGGGTCGAACACTGAAGCTTTCTTT. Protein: CAWARGSNTEAFF.

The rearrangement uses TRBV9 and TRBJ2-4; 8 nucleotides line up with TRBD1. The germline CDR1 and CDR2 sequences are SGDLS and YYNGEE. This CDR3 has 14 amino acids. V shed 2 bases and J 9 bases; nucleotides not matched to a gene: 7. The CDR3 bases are TGTGCCAGCAGCGTTTTGGACAGGGTGGGCATTCAGTACTTC. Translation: CASSVLDRVGIQYF. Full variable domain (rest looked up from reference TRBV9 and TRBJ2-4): DSGVTQTPKHLITATGQRVTLRCSPRSGDLSVYWYQQSLDQGLQFLIQYYNGEERAKGNILERFSAQQFPDLHSELNLSSLELGDSALYFCASSVLDRVGIQYFGAGTRLSVL.

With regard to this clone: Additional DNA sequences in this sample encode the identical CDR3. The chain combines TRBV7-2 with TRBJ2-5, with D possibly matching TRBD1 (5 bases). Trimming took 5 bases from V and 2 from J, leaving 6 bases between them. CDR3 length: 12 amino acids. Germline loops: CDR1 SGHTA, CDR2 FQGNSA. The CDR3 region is CASSRGQETQYF. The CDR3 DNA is TGTGCCAGCAGCAGGGGACAAGAGACCCAGTACTTC.

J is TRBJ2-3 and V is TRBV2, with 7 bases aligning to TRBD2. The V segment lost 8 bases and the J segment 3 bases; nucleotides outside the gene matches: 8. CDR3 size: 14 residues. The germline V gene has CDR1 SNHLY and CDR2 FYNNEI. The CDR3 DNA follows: TGTGCCAGCTCGGGGGGAGGGAGGACAGATACGCAGTATTTT. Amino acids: CASSGGGRTDTQYF.

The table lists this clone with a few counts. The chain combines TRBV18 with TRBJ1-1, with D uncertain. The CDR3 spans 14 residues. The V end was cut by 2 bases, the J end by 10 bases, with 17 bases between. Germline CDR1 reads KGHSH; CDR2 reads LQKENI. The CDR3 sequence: CASSPKGLSTGAFF. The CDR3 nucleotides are TGTGCCAGCTCACCAAAAGGACTATCGACGGGAGCTTTCTTT.

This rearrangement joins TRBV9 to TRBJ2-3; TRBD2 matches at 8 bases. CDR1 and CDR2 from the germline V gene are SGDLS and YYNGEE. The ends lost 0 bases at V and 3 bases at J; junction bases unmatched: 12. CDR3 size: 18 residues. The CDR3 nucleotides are TGTGCCAGCAGCGTAGCCCGGGAATTCAGCGGGAGAACAGATACGCAGTATTTT. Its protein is CASSVAREFSGRTDTQYF.

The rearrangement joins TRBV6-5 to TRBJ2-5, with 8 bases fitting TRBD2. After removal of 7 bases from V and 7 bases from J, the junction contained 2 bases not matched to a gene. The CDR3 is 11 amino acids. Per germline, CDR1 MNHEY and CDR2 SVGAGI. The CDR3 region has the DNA TGTGCCAGCACCCGGGAGGGGACCCAGTACTTC. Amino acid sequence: CASTREGTQYF.

The CDR3 sequence: CASSLDRGTVYGYTF. The CDR3, as DNA: TGCGCCAGCAGCTTGGATCGGGGGACCGTCTATGGCTACACCTTC. This chain joins TRBV5-1 and TRBJ1-2; possibly TRBD1 for D (5 bases). The CDR3 spans 15 residues. V lost 0 bases, J lost 4 bases, and 13 bases lay in between. CDR1 and CDR2 from the germline V gene are SGHRS and YFSETQ. Variable domain in full (rest from reference TRBV5-1 and TRBJ1-2): KAGVTQTPRYLIKTRGQQVTLSCSPISGHRSVSWYQQTPGQGLQFLFEYFSETQRNKGNFPGRFSGRQFSNSRSEMNVSTLELGDSALYLCASSLDRGTVYGYTFGSGTRLTVV.

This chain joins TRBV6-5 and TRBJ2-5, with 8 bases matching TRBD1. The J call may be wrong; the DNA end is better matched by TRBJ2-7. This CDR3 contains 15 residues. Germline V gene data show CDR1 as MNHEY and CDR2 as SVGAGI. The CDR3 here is CASSYSTGGSYEQYF. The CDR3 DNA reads TGTGCCAGCAGTTACTCAACAGGGGGCTCCTACGAGCAGTACTTC.

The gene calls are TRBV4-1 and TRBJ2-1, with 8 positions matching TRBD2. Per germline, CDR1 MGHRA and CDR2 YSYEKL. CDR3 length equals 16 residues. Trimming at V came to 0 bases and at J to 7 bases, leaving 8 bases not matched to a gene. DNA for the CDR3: TGCGCCAGCAGCCAAGACGTTGCGGGAGGTGCGAATGAGCAGTTCTTC. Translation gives CASSQDVAGGANEQFF.

The CDR3 sequence is CASKQDSYEQYF. The CDR3 region has the DNA TGTGCCAGCAAGCAGGACTCCTACGAGCAGTACTTC. This chain connects TRBV2 to TRBJ2-7; D unclear. CDR3 length: 12 amino acids. In germline, CDR1 is SNHLY, CDR2 FYNNEI. V was clipped by 7 bases and J by 0 bases, with 7 bases between them.

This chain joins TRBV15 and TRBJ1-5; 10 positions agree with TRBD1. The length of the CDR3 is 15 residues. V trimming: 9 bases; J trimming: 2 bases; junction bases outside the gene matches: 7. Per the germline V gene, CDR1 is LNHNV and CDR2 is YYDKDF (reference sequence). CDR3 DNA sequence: TGTGCCACACGGGGACAGGGGAACGGCAATCAGCCCCAGCATTTT. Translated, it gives CATRGQGNGNQPQHF.

In nucleotides, the CDR3 is TGCGCCAGCAGCTTGCTTAGCGGAAGAGCCGGGGAGCTGTTTTTT. It is translated as CASSLLSGRAGELFF. The chain is built from TRBV5-1 and TRBJ2-2; possible D gene TRBD2, 6 bases. The CDR3 covers 15 residues. Germline loops: CDR1 SGHRS, CDR2 YFSETQ. V lost 1 base and J 6 bases, leaving 13 bases between the germline ends.

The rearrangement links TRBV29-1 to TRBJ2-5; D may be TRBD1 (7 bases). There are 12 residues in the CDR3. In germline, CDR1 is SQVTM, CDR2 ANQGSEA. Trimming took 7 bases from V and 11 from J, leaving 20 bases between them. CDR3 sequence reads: CSGFGQAGGQYF. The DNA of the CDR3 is TGCAGCGGTTTCGGACAGGCTGGGGGGCAGTACTTC.

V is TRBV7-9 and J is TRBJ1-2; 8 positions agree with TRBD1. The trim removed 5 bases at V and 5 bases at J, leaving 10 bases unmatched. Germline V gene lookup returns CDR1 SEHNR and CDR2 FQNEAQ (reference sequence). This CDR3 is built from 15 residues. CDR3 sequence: CASSPEGTGIYGYTF. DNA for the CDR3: TGTGCCAGCAGCCCAGAGGGGACAGGAATTTATGGCTACACCTTC.

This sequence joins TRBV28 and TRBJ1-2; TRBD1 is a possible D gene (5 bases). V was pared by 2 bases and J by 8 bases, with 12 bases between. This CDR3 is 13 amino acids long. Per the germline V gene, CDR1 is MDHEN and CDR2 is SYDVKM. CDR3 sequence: CASSLPGWRGYTF. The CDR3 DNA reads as TGTGCCAGCAGTTTACCAGGGTGGAGAGGCTACACCTTC.

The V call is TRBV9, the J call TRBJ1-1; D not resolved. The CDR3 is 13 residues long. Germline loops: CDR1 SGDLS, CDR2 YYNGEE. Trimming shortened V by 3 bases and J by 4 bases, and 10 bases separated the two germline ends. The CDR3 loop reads CASSATLSTEAFF. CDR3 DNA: TGTGCCAGCAGCGCGACATTGTCCACTGAAGCTTTCTTT.

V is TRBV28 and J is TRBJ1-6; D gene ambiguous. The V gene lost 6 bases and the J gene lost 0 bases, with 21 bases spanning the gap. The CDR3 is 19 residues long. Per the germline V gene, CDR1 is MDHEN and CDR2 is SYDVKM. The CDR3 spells CASSLQSAHTISYNSPLHF. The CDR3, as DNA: TGTGCCAGCAGCCTTCAGAGCGCCCATACCATCTCCTATAATTCACCCCTCCACTTT. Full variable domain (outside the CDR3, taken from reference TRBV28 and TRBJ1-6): DVKVTQSSRYLVKRTGEKVFLECVQDMDHENMFWYRQDPGLGLRLIYFSYDVKMKEKGDIPEGYSVSREKKERFSLILESASTNQTSMYLCASSLQSAHTISYNSPLHFGNGTRLTVT.

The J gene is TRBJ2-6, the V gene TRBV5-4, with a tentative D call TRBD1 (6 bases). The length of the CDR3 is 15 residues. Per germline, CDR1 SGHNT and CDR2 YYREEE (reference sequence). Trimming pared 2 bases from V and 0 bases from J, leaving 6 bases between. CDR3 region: CASSLQGSGANVLTF. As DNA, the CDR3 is TGTGCCAGCAGCTTACAGGGCTCTGGGGCCAACGTCCTGACTTTC.

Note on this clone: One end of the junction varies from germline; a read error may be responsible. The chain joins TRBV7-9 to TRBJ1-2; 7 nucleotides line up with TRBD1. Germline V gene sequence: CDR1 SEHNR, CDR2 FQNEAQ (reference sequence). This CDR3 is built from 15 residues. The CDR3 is CASSPRQGSNYDYTF. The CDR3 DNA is TGTGCCAGCAGCCCACGACAGGGCAGTAACTATGACTACACCTTC.

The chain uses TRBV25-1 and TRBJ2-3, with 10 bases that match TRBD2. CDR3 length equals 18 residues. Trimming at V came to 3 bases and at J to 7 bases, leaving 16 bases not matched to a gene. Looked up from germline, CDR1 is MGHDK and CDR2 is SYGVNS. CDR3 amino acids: CASSDLTQEREGRNTQYF. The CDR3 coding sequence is TGTGCCAGCAGTGACCTCACTCAAGAGCGGGAGGGCCGTAATACGCAGTATTTT.

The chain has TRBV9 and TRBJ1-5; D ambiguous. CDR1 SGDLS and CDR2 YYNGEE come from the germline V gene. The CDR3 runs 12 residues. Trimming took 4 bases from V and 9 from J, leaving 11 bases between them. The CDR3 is CASSPQDWPQHF. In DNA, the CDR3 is TGTGCCAGCAGCCCCCAGGACTGGCCCCAGCATTTT.

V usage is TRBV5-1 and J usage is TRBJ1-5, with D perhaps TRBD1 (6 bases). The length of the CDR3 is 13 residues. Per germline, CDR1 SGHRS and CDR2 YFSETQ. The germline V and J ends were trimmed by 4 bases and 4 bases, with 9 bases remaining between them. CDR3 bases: TGCGCCAGCAGCATAGGACAGAATCAGCCCCAGCATTTT. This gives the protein CASSIGQNQPQHF.